Sequencing of this T cell receptor beta chain was carried out in a study of blood T cell repertoires in COVID-19. Assay used: immunoSEQ multiplex PCR; TCRdb lists only in-frame clones, some missing. The sample lists about 80,000 clones; about 83% were seen once. CDR1 and CDR2 (germline): SEHNR, FQNEAQ (reference sequence). The CDR3 extends over 15 amino acids. The V and J ends lost 4 bases and 6 bases respectively, with 17 bases between them. Sequenced sample: peripheral blood. The V and J genes are TRBV7-9 and TRBJ2-3, with a tentative D call TRBD2 (6 bases). The TCR sequence derives from a man aged 30-40 years with acute or convalescent COVID-19. The CDR3 coding sequence is TGTGCCAGCAGCTCCACGGGACTCTTGCTCGATACGCAGTATTTT. It is translated as CASSSTGLLLDTQYF.